Below are 17 T cell receptor beta chains sequenced from a single sample in a study of early T cells in non-severe SARS-CoV-2 infection. TCRdb fed the 5' RACE reads into MiXCR, producing one record per CDR3 protein. The profile covers approximately 81,000 distinct CDR3 sequences, with about 14% appearing a single time and 3% to 3.5% taken by the ten largest. Sequences were obtained from whole blood. The source of these receptors is an adult who was a healthcare worker with PCR-confirmed SARS-CoV-2 infection or an uninfected control (not recorded which).

This clonotype was found a few times. V gene TRBV27 combines with J gene TRBJ2-7, with 11 bases identical to TRBD1. The V and J ends lost 6 bases and 2 bases, in that order; junction bases with no gene match: 18. The germline V gene encodes CDR1 MNHEY and CDR2 SMNVEV (reference sequence). This CDR3 spans 19 amino acids. The CDR3: CASSSLVGTGGLGPYEQYF. The CDR3 DNA reads as TGTGCCAGCAGCTCTCTAGTTGGGACAGGGGGATTGGGGCCCTACGAGCAGTACTTC.

On this clonotype: A much larger clone is a single base away; this may be a read error. The CDR3 end shows no conserved phenylalanine or tryptophan, and so a read error is likely. The chain combines TRBV5-1 with TRBJ1-1; D is undetermined. With 0 bases removed from V and 0 bases from J, the gap between germline ends came to 6 bases. The germline gives CDR1 SGHRS, CDR2 YFSETQ. The CDR3 extends over 14 amino acids. CDR3 loop: CASSLEAVNTEAFS. In nucleotides, the CDR3 is TGCGCCAGCAGCTTGGAGGCGGTGAACACTGAAGCTTTCTCT.

This clonotype appeared many times. This sequence joins TRBV6-2 or TRBV6-3 and TRBJ2-7, with D possibly being TRBD1 or TRBD2 (5 bases each). V lost 6 bases and J 2 bases, leaving 8 bases between the germline ends. Germline loops: CDR1 MNHEY, CDR2 SVGEGT. This CDR3 is built from 12 residues. The CDR3 DNA reads as TGTGCCAGCAGAGGGACGGCCTACGAGCAGTACTTC. Translation: CASRGTAYEQYF.

This clonotype was observed many times. This chain connects TRBV20-1 to TRBJ2-7, with D possibly TRBD1 on 6 matching bases. Trimming removed 2 bases from V and 4 bases from J, with 15 bases in between. The CDR3 length is 14 residues. Per germline, CDR1 DFQATT and CDR2 SNEGSKA (reference sequence). The CDR3: CSARHRATAYEQYF. The CDR3 DNA reads TGCAGTGCTAGACACAGGGCAACAGCGTACGAGCAGTACTTC.

This clonotype was picked up many times. The V call is TRBV20-1, the J call TRBJ2-3, with 8 bases that match TRBD2. Germline lookup yields CDR1 DFQATT and CDR2 SNEGSKA (reference sequence). The CDR3 runs 14 residues. After removal of 0 bases from V and 6 bases from J, the junction contained 5 bases not matched to a gene. The CDR3 DNA reads as TGCAGTGCTAGAGACAGCGGGAGCGGCGATACGCAGTATTTT. As protein: CSARDSGSGDTQYF.

Here the CDR3 reads CASSQNSFNSPLHF. For the CDR3, the DNA is TGTGCCAGCAGTCAGAACAGCTTCAATTCACCCCTCCACTTT. This rearrangement joins TRBV9 to TRBJ1-6; unclear D gene. The CDR3 contains 14 residues. Germline loops: CDR1 SGDLS, CDR2 YYNGEE. Deletions cut 5 bases from V and 7 bases from J, with 13 bases between.

The chain is built from TRBV7-9 and TRBJ2-1; D remains ambiguous. CDR3 length: 13 amino acids. Trimming took off 1 base at V and 7 bases at J, with 8 bases between the two ends. Germline loops: CDR1 SEHNR, CDR2 FQNEAQ (reference sequence). Here the CDR3 reads CASSLVQWNEQFF. CDR3 coding DNA: TGTGCCAGCAGCTTAGTACAGTGGAATGAGCAGTTCTTC.

This clonotype turned up a few times. CDR3 sequence: CSARDPATDTQYF. For the CDR3, the DNA is TGCAGTGCTAGAGACCCCGCGACAGATACGCAGTATTTT. J is TRBJ2-3 and V is TRBV20-1, with D uncertain. Germline CDR1 DFQATT, CDR2 SNEGSKA (reference sequence). The CDR3 runs to 13 residues. The ends were cut back, 0 bases at V and 3 bases at J, with 7 bases in the middle.

V is TRBV2 and J is TRBJ1-2; TRBD1 might be the D (5 bases). Looked up from germline, CDR1 is SNHLY and CDR2 is FYNNEI. V was trimmed by 6 bases and J by 4 bases, leaving 12 bases between them. This CDR3 has 13 amino acids. The CDR3 sequence: CASRAGTVYGYTF. CDR3 sequence (DNA): TGTGCCAGCAGGGCAGGGACGGTCTATGGCTACACCTTC.

Many counts were recorded for this clonotype. V gene TRBV19 combines with J gene TRBJ2-1, with 14 bases identical to TRBD2. This CDR3 is 19 amino acids long. The germline gives CDR1 LNHDA, CDR2 SQIVND (reference sequence). Trimming at V came to 5 bases and at J to 0 bases, leaving 9 bases not matched to a gene. The CDR3 nucleotides are TGTGCCAGTAGTCCTTCAGGACTAGCGGGAGGATACTCCTACAATGAGCAGTTCTTC. Its protein product is CASSPSGLAGGYSYNEQFF.

This clonotype appeared a single time. CDR3 amino acids: CSVKTSGGTDTQYF. The CDR3 DNA reads as TGCAGCGTGAAGACTAGCGGGGGCACAGATACGCAGTATTTT. J is TRBJ2-3 and V is TRBV29-1; 11 nucleotides agree with TRBD2. Germline V CDR1 and CDR2: SQVTM, ANQGSEA. J lost 1 base, V lost 6 bases, and 3 bases had no gene match. CDR3 length: 14 amino acids.

This clonotype was detected many times. J is TRBJ1-5 and V is TRBV29-1, with 7 bases identical to TRBD1. The germline V gene encodes CDR1 SQVTM and CDR2 ANQGSEA. This CDR3 is built from 13 residues. The ends lost 5 bases at V and 3 bases at J; junction bases unmatched: 4. The CDR3 DNA sequence: TGCAGCGTTCTACAGGGGCTCAATCAGCCCCAGCATTTT. This sequence encodes CSVLQGLNQPQHF.

The J gene is TRBJ2-1, the V gene TRBV5-1; 14 nucleotides align to TRBD2. J gave up 6 bases and V 3 bases, and 5 bases lay outside the gene matches. The germline CDR1 and CDR2 sequences are SGHRS and YFSETQ. The CDR3 has 16 amino acids. The CDR3 reads CASSWGLAGVGNEQFF. The CDR3 DNA reads TGCGCCAGCAGCTGGGGACTAGCGGGAGTGGGCAATGAGCAGTTCTTC.

The chain uses TRBV18 and TRBJ1-5, with 8 bases matching TRBD1. This CDR3 is 15 amino acids long. The J segment lost 4 bases and the V segment lost 2 bases, leaving 4 bases of the junction unmatched. The V gene's germline CDR1 is KGHSH and CDR2 LQKENI. CDR3 coding DNA: TGTGCCAGCTCACCAGGACAGGGAGTTAATCAGCCCCAGCATTTT. This encodes CASSPGQGVNQPQHF.

This clonotype was found many times. The chain combines TRBV13 with TRBJ2-7; D is unresolved. The CDR3 loop spans 12 amino acids. Germline V gives CDR1 PRHDT, CDR2 FYEKMQ (reference sequence). V shed 5 bases and J shed 6 bases, with 11 bases lying between them. As DNA, the CDR3 is TGTGCCAGCAGCCGAAGGAAGGGCGAGCAGTACTTC. Its translation is CASSRRKGEQYF.

In this sample, this clonotype turned up a few times. V usage is TRBV29-1 and J usage is TRBJ2-7; D might be TRBD2 (6 bases). Germline V lookup: CDR1 SQVTM, CDR2 ANQGSEA. Trimming left V 4 bases short and J 1 base short, with 11 bases between. The CDR3 consists of 13 residues. The CDR3 bases are TGCAGCGTTGTAGGTGGGAGGTCCTACGAGCAGTACTTC. Its protein product is CSVVGGRSYEQYF.

The sample holds a few counts of this clonotype. V usage is TRBV7-8 and J usage is TRBJ2-3, with TRBD2 matching over 9 bases. Unmatched junction bases numbered 13, after V lost 3 bases and J lost 3 bases. The CDR3 length is 18 residues. In germline, CDR1 is SGHVS, CDR2 FQNEAQ. The CDR3 protein is CASSLPVAGGPGTDTQYF. CDR3 nucleotide sequence: TGTGCCAGCAGCTTGCCCGTGGCGGGAGGGCCAGGGACAGATACGCAGTATTTT.